This T cell receptor (beta chain) was sequenced during a study of CD8+ T cells in alopecia areata. Background on the study: Treated patients received oral tofacitinib, 5 to 10 mg twice daily.

Treatment described: oral pan-JAK inhibitor, 5-10 mg twice daily. It was from PBMCs that CD4+ and CD8+ T cells were sorted. Trimming pared 7 bases from V and 1 base from J, leaving 11 bases between. The CDR3 extends over 13 amino acids. Extraction of RNA preceded its reverse transcription into cDNA, which served as the sequencing template. Clones were sequenced by immunoSEQ multiplex PCR, and TCRdb holds only the in-frame ones, with some missing. The repertoire has approximately 210,000 clones, approximately 72% of them found once; the top ten carry about 1.2%. This clone was seen a few times. Its antigen remains unknown. Study-level results: Higher clonality than in normal scalp was seen in lesional scalp, especially alopecia totalis/universalis. Many of the expanded lesional clones endured in scalp and blood while on tofacitinib.

V usage is TRBV23-1 and J usage is TRBJ2-7; TRBD1 is a possible D gene (6 bases). TRBV23-1 is recorded as an ORF, its role being uncertain. Sequencing was performed on CD4+ T cells sorted from blood, taken between weeks 43 and 45, from a patient treated with tofacitinib. This sequence was found in a human donor with alopecia areata. The CDR3 coding sequence is TGCGCCAGCAACAACAGGGAGTCCTACGAGCAGTACTTC. Protein sequence: CASNNRESYEQYF.